Below are 21 T cell receptor beta chains sequenced from a single sample in a study of T cell responses to AZD1222 COVID-19 vaccine. Profiling relied on immunoSEQ multiplex PCR, and the TCRdb table lists in-frame clones only, not all of them. Of fewer than 100,000 clones in the sample, about 83% were seen once. The sample was peripheral blood, taken 28 days after the second AZD1222 dose. These receptors were collected from an adult who received the AZD1222 COVID-19 vaccine.

The chain couples TRBV6-1 to TRBJ1-1; 7 nucleotides align to TRBD1. Germline loops: CDR1 MNHNS, CDR2 SASEGT. The CDR3 covers 15 residues. V shed 7 bases and J 3 bases; nucleotides not matched to a gene: 11. The CDR3 DNA is TGTGCCAGCACCAAGGCCCAGGGACAGTACACTGAAGCTTTCTTT. It codes for CASTKAQGQYTEAFF.

This sequence joins TRBV7-2 and TRBJ2-5; 10 bases match TRBD1. The germline V gene encodes CDR1 SGHTA and CDR2 FQGNSA. The CDR3 has 15 residues. Trimming cost V 7 bases and J 2 bases; bases outside gene matches: 7. For the CDR3, the DNA is TGTGCCAGCAACCGACAGGGGGCGCGGCAAGAGACCCAGTACTTC. This sequence encodes CASNRQGARQETQYF.

The V and J genes are TRBV5-5 and TRBJ1-3, with 7 positions matching TRBD1. The germline gives CDR1 SGHKS, CDR2 YYEKEE (reference sequence). Trimming at V came to 4 bases and at J to 7 bases, leaving 8 bases not matched to a gene. This CDR3 region has 14 residues. In DNA form, the CDR3 reads TGTGCCAGCAGCCGTGACAGGGAAGGGAACACCATATATTTT. It codes for CASSRDREGNTIYF.

This rearrangement joins TRBV5-6 to TRBJ2-3; maybe TRBD2 (6 bases). V lost 2 bases and J 1 base, leaving 14 bases between the germline ends. In germline, CDR1 is SGHDT, CDR2 YYEEEE. The CDR3 length is 16 residues. CDR3 sequence: CASSFGSPLRTDTQYF. The CDR3 bases are TGTGCCAGCAGCTTCGGGAGTCCCCTCCGCACAGATACGCAGTATTTT.

J is TRBJ2-5 and V is TRBV9, with 8 bases aligning to TRBD2. The trim removed 4 bases at V and 1 base at J, leaving 6 bases unmatched. Germline-derived CDR1 and CDR2 are SGDLS and YYNGEE. This CDR3 spans 15 amino acids. The CDR3 loop reads CASSFQAGAQETQYF. CDR3 DNA sequence: TGTGCCAGCAGCTTTCAAGCGGGGGCCCAAGAGACCCAGTACTTC.

The rearrangement links TRBV24-1 to TRBJ1-5; TRBD1 aligns across 10 bases. In germline, CDR1 is KGHDR, CDR2 SFDVKD. The length of the CDR3 is 17 residues. V shed 3 bases and J 2 bases; nucleotides not matched to a gene: 6. Here the CDR3 reads CATSDPRTGGRNQPQHF. CDR3 DNA: TGTGCCACCAGTGATCCAAGGACAGGGGGTCGCAATCAGCCCCAGCATTTT.

The chain uses TRBV28 and TRBJ2-1, with TRBD2 identical over 9 bases. J was trimmed by 7 bases and V by 3 bases; bases with no gene match: 4. The germline V gene has CDR1 MDHEN and CDR2 SYDVKM. The CDR3 is 14 amino acids. The CDR3 DNA sequence: TGTGCCAGCAGTTTGGGGAGCGGGGGGAATGAGCAGTTCTTC. Translation gives CASSLGSGGNEQFF.

The V call is TRBV5-6, the J call TRBJ2-1, with TRBD2 matching over 9 bases. Unmatched junction bases numbered 7, after V lost 0 bases and J lost 6 bases. Germline V gene data show CDR1 as SGHDT and CDR2 as YYEEEE. This CDR3 is built from 16 residues. CDR3: CASSLEVSGGINEQFF. DNA for the CDR3: TGTGCCAGCAGCTTGGAGGTCAGCGGGGGGATCAATGAGCAGTTCTTC.

The chain links TRBV7-6 to TRBJ2-1; D tentatively reads TRBD1 or TRBD2 (5 bases each). The CDR3 contains 16 residues. Trimming left V 1 base short and J 8 bases short, with 18 bases between. In germline, CDR1 is SGHVS, CDR2 FNYEAQ. The CDR3 is CASSLGRSRGRDEQFF. In DNA, the CDR3 is TGTGCCAGCAGCTTAGGGAGGTCTAGGGGCAGGGATGAGCAGTTCTTC.

The CDR3: CASNPGRGSPLHF. CDR3 coding DNA: TGTGCCAGCAACCCAGGGCGAGGATCACCCCTCCACTTT. The chain is built from TRBV27 and TRBJ1-6; D might be TRBD1 (5 bases). V lost 7 bases to trimming and J lost 10 bases, with 14 bases between them. The CDR3 is 13 amino acids. CDR1 is MNHEY, CDR2 SMNVEV, per germline (reference sequence).

V usage is TRBV18 and J usage is TRBJ1-5; no clear D gene. V was pared by 5 bases and J by 8 bases, with 16 bases between. The CDR3 contains 14 residues. Per the germline V gene, CDR1 is KGHSH and CDR2 is LQKENI. CDR3 sequence (DNA): TGTGCCAGCTCAACGACACCAGAGGTAAAGCCCCAGCATTTT. Translating gives CASSTTPEVKPQHF.

V and J are TRBV2 and TRBJ1-3; 7 bases agree with TRBD1. The germline V gene has CDR1 SNHLY and CDR2 FYNNEI. The length of the CDR3 is 14 residues. V lost 6 bases to trimming and J lost 2 bases; unmatched junction nucleotides: 4. The CDR3 DNA sequence: TGTGCCAGCAGAACAGGGGTGGCTGGAAACACCATATATTTT. Protein sequence: CASRTGVAGNTIYF.

This chain joins TRBV3-1 (or the pseudogene TRBV3-2) and TRBJ2-7, with TRBD2 matching over 10 bases. Germline CDR1 is LGHDT and CDR2 is YNNKEL (reference sequence). The J segment lost 12 bases and the V segment lost 4 bases, leaving 6 bases of the junction unmatched. This CDR3 has 12 amino acids. CDR3: CASSPLAGVSYF. CDR3 coding DNA: TGTGCCAGCAGCCCGCTAGCGGGGGTATCGTACTTC.

V is TRBV7-9 and J is TRBJ1-2; 8 bases are shared with TRBD1. Germline V gene lookup returns CDR1 SEHNR and CDR2 FQNEAQ (reference sequence). The CDR3 length is 15 residues. Germline trimming cut 0 bases from V and 8 bases from J; bases unmatched to any gene: 8. The DNA of the CDR3 is TGTGCCAGCAGCTTAGCCGCTACGGACAGGGAGGGCTACACCTTC. Translation gives CASSLAATDREGYTF.

Remarks on this clone: Its ends do not fully match the called genes, so a read error is possible. This sequence joins TRBV7-7 and TRBJ2-5; no firm D call. The germline V gene encodes CDR1 SSHAT and CDR2 FNYEAQ (reference sequence). The CDR3 has 16 amino acids. In nucleotides, the CDR3 is TGTGCTAGCAGCGTCGAACCGCTTCGTGGGCAAGAGACCCAGTACTTC. This sequence encodes CASSVEPLRGQETQYF.

The chain has TRBV4-1 and TRBJ2-2; the D is unclear. The V end lost 0 bases, the J end lost 5 bases, and 16 bases lay between the germline ends. The CDR3 is 17 amino acids. Germline V CDR1 and CDR2: MGHRA, YSYEKL. CDR3 loop: CASSQDRWRGYTGELFF. The CDR3 DNA follows: TGCGCCAGCAGCCAAGATCGATGGCGAGGATATACCGGGGAGCTGTTTTTT.

This chain joins TRBV4-1 and TRBJ2-4; D is possibly TRBD1 (6 bases). There are 14 residues in the CDR3. Looked up from germline, CDR1 is MGHRA and CDR2 is YSYEKL. The ends were cut back, 0 bases at V and 7 bases at J, with 10 bases in the middle. The chain's CDR3 is CASSQDAGVNIQYF. In DNA form, the CDR3 reads TGCGCCAGCAGCCAAGATGCAGGGGTGAACATTCAGTACTTC.

The chain employs TRBV9 and TRBJ2-4, with D maybe TRBD2 (6 bases). Trimming left V 6 bases short and J 4 bases short, with 14 bases between. Germline CDR1 reads SGDLS; CDR2 reads YYNGEE. There are 14 residues in the CDR3. CDR3: CASTPGAGKNIQYF. CDR3 nucleotides: TGTGCCAGCACCCCCGGGGCGGGGAAAAACATTCAGTACTTC.

This clone was seen only once. The V and J genes are TRBV7-2 and TRBJ2-7, with D possibly called TRBD1 or TRBD2 (6 bases each). Germline loops: CDR1 SGHTA, CDR2 FQGNSA. V lost 7 bases, J lost 3 bases, and 16 bases lay in between. The CDR3 is 14 residues long. CDR3 amino acids: CASNPRGVDYEQYF. CDR3 in DNA: TGTGCCAGCAACCCGAGGGGGGTTGACTACGAGCAGTACTTC.

The V and J genes are TRBV2 and TRBJ1-2, with TRBD1 as a possible D gene (5 bases). The CDR3 loop spans 11 amino acids. Trimming removed 6 bases from V and 8 bases from J, with 10 bases in between. Germline values: CDR1 SNHLY, CDR2 FYNNEI. The chain's CDR3 is CASSQGIGYTF. The CDR3 DNA follows: TGTGCCAGCAGCCAGGGTATAGGCTACACCTTC. Full variable domain (rest looked up from reference TRBV2 and TRBJ1-2): EPEVTQTPSHQVTQMGQEVILRCVPISNHLYFYWYRQILGQKVEFLVSFYNNEISEKSEIFDDQFSVERPDGSNFTLKIRSTKLEDSAMYFCASSQGIGYTFGSGTRLTVV.

V usage is TRBV5-6 and J usage is TRBJ1-1; D gene unclear. CDR3 size: 12 residues. Germline V lookup: CDR1 SGHDT, CDR2 YYEEEE. Trimming took off 3 bases at V and 0 bases at J, with 3 bases between the two ends. CDR3 in DNA: TGTGCCAGCAGCTCCATGAACACTGAAGCTTTCTTT. Its protein is CASSSMNTEAFF.